One sample yielded the 10 T cell receptor beta chains listed below, sequenced in a study of monozygotic twins with inflammatory bowel disease (dated by TCRdb to between 2018 and 2021). Receptor libraries were prepared by 5' RACE. The sequencer listed for this sample is Illumina HiSeq 2500. Reads reprocessed by TCRdb are summarized as one entry per CDR3 protein sequence, and DNA is absent. The sample's own table lists approximately 160,000 distinct CDR3 sequences. Jointly, the top ten make up around 6.8% of the sample. The sequenced material came from blood. The receptors originated from a human donor with ulcerative colitis or Crohn's disease, or a healthy co-twin of an affected twin (not recorded which).

CDR3 in amino acids: CSDRQQETQYF. The V gene is TRBV29-1, the J gene TRBJ2-5; the TCRdb call, TRBD1, lacks DNA for checking. The CDR3 loop spans 11 amino acids. Germline assignment: CDR1 SQVTM and CDR2 ANQGSEA. Filled out from reference TRBV29-1 and TRBJ2-5, the complete variable domain reads SAVISQKPSRDICQRGTSLTIQCQVDSQVTMMFWYRQQPGQSLTLIATANQGSEATYESGFVIDKFPISRPNLTFSTLTVSNMSPEDSSIYLCSDRQQETQYFGPGTRLLVL.

This chain uses TRBV7-6 with TRBJ1-1; the D call of TRBD1 rests on TCRdb alone, since no DNA is present to check it. This CDR3 has 14 residues. Germline CDR1 and CDR2: SGHVS and FNYEAQ. CDR3 residues: CASSLARGDAEAFF. Variable domain in full (rest from reference TRBV7-6 and TRBJ1-1): GAGVSQSPRYKVTKRGQDVALRCDPISGHVSLYWYRQALGQGPEFLTYFNYEAQQDKSGLPNDRFSAERPEGSISTLTIQRTEQRDSAMYRCASSLARGDAEAFFGQGTRLTVV.

The chain links TRBV5-1 to TRBJ2-1; TCRdb picks TRBD1, but there is no DNA to check that call. Looked up from germline, CDR1 is SGHRS and CDR2 is YFSETQ. The CDR3 covers 15 residues. The CDR3 here is CASSLSLVGRGEQFF.

The chain recombines TRBV18 with TRBJ1-1. The CDR3 extends over 14 amino acids. Germline assignment: CDR1 KGHSH and CDR2 LQKENI. The CDR3 is CASSVGLTNTEAFF.

The chain carries TRBV5-1 and TRBJ2-7. The CDR3 sequence is 14 residues long. Per the germline V gene, CDR1 is SGHRS and CDR2 is YFSETQ. CDR3 in amino acids: CASSLATESYEQYF. Supplemented by reference TRBV5-1 and TRBJ2-7, the full variable domain reads KAGVTQTPRYLIKTRGQQVTLSCSPISGHRSVSWYQQTPGQGLQFLFEYFSETQRNKGNFPGRFSGRQFSNSRSEMNVSTLELGDSALYLCASSLATESYEQYFGPGTRLTVT.

The chain links TRBV30 to TRBJ2-7. Germline loops: CDR1 GTSNPN, CDR2 SVGIG (reference sequence). CDR3 length: 12 residues. The CDR3 spells CAWSVRNYEQYF.

The chain recombines TRBV12-3 or TRBV12-4 with TRBJ1-4; the D call of TRBD1 rests on TCRdb alone, since no DNA is present to check it. This CDR3 has 16 residues. The CDR3 loop reads CASSTRGAATNEKLFF.

The J gene is TRBJ1-1, the V gene TRBV5-4; TCRdb names TRBD1, which stays unverified in the absence of DNA. The V gene's germline CDR1 is SGHNT and CDR2 YYREEE (reference sequence). This CDR3 contains 15 residues. CDR3 amino acids: CASNLRQGTNTEAFF. Combining the CDR3 with reference TRBV5-4 and TRBJ1-1 gives the whole variable domain ETGVTQSPTHLIKTRGQQVTLRCSSQSGHNTVSWYQQALGQGPQFIFQYYREEENGRGNFPPRFSGLQFPNYSSELNVNALELDDSALYLCASNLRQGTNTEAFFGQGTRLTVV.

V and J are TRBV6-6 and TRBJ1-2; TCRdb's D call, TRBD1, is unchecked because there is no DNA. This CDR3 region has 13 residues. Germline CDR1 reads MNHNY; CDR2 reads SVGAGI (reference sequence). The CDR3 loop is CAADGKGLRGYTF.

This chain connects TRBV10-3 to TRBJ2-5; there is no DNA to check the TCRdb D call of TRBD2. The CDR3 has 14 residues. Per the germline V gene, CDR1 is ENHRY and CDR2 is SYGVKD. The CDR3 sequence is CAIKPDSRGQTQYF.